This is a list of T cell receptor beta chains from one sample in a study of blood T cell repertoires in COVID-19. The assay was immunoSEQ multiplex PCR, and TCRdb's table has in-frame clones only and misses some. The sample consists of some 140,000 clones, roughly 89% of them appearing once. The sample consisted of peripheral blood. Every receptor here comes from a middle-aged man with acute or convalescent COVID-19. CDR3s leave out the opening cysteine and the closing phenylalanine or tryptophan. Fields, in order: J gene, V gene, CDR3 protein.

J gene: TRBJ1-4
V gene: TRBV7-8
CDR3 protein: ASRRQGATTNEKLF

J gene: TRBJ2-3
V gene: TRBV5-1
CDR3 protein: ASSLAFAGGPPDTQY

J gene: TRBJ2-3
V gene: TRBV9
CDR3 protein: ASSVQGLAGGDTQY

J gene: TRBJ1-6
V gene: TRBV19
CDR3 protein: ASSPGQTNNSPLH

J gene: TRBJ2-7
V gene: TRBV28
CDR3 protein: ATRDSPIYEQY

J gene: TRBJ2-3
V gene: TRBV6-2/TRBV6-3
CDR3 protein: ASSPLLLLAGGLNTQY

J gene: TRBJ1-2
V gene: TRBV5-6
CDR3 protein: ASSPGSGVYGYT

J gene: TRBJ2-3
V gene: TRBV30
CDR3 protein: AWSQGTSGGLGDTQY

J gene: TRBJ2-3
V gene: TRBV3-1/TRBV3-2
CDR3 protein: ASSQAFAPGLGGADTQY

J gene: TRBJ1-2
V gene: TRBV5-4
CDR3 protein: ASSLALTGGMGYT

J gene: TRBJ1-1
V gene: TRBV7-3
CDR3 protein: ASSLLGQGNTEAF

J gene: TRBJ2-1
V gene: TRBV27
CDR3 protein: ASSLSRLAGGRSYNEQF

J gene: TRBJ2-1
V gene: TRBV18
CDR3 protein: ASSPRLGDNEQF

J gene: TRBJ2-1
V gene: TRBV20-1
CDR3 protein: AVGGFGEQF

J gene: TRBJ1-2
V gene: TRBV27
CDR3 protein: ASSYTGGAQYGYT

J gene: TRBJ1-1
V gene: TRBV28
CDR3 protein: ASRRQGAGGTEAF

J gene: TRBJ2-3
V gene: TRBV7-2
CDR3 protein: ASSSRGAGADTQY

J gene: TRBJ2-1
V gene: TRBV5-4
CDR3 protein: ASSKALALTTSNEQF

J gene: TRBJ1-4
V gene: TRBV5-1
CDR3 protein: ASSPEGATNEKLF

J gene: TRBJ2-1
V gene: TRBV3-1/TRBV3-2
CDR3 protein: ASSLKGGIGYNEQF

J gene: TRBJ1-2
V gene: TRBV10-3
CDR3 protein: AISEPSKRGYGYT

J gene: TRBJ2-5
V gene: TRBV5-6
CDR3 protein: ASSLRGFQETQY

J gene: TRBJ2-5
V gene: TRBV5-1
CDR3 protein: ACGDNQETQY

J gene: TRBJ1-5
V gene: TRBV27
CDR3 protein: ASSTGTAIHQPQH

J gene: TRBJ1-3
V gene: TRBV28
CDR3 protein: ASSFEGGSGNTIY

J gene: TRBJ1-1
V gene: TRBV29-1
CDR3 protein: SVGQVQNTEAF

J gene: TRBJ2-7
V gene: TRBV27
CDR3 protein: ASSFAGDSYEQY

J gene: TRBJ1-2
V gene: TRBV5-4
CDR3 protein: ASSPGGGLSYGYT

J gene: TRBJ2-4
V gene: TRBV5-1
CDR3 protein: ASSLEGPGTGSVNIQY

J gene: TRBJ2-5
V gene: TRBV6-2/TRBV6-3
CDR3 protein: ASSSGRTGETQY

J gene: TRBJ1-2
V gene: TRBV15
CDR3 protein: ATSRRQGNGYT

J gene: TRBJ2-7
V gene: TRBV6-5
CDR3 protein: ASSYNRLQY

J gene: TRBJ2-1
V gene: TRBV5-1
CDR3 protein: ASSPRGAGFDEQF

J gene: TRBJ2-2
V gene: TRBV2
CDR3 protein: ASSGSSGITGELF

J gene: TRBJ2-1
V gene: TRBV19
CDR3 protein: ASSIWLANINEQF

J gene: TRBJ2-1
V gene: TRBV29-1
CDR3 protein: SVPGLAGVEQF

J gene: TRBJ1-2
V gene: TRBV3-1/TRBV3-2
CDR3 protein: ASSDRPGGNGYT

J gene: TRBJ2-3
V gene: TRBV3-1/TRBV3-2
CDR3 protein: ASSPGDPRGTDTQY

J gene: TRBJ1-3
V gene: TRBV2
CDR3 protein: ASSILTGDSGNTIY

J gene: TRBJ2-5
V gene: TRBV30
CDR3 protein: AWSVQSPETQY

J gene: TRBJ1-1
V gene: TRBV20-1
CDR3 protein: SGTGTTEAF

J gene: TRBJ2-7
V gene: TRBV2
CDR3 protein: ASIRQGLSYEQY

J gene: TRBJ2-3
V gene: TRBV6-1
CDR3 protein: ASSDYITDTQY

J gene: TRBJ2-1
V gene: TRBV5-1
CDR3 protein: ASSFTSRDEQF

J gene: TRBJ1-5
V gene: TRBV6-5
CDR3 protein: ASLGGVVQPQH

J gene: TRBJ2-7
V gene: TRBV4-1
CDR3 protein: ASSQRLAGLYEQY

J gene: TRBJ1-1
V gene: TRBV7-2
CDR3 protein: AGGTMNTEAF